The T cell receptor (beta chain) described here comes from a study of T cells expressing NK-cell markers. The CDR3 totals 12 residues. TCRdb reanalyzed the 5' RACE reads and collapses them to one entry per CDR3 protein, without DNA. In total, the table holds about 460,000 distinct CDR3 sequences. The sequence derives from a woman aged 50 to 60 in good health. The chain links TRBV12-3 or TRBV12-4 to TRBJ1-2; the D gene TCRdb calls, TRBD1, cannot be checked with no DNA. The sample taken for sequencing was blood T cells: a sorted CD56 or NKG2C T cell subset, CD4+ or CD8+ T cells, or bulk PBMC T cells (not recorded which). The CDR3 protein is CASSPLLFGYTF.